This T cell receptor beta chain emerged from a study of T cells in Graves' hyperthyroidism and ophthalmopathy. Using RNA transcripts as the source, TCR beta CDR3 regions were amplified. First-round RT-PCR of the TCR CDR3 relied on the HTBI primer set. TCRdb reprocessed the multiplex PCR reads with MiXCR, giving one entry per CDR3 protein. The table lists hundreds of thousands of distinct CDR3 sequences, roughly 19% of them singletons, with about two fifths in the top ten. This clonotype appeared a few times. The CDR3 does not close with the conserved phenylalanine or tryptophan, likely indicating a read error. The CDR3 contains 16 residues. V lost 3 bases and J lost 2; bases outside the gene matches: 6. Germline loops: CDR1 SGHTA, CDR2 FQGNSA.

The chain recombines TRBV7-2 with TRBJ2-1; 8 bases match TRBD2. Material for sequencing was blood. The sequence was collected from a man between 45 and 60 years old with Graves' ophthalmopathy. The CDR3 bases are TGTGCCAGCAGCTTGACCGGGACTAGGGCCTACAATGAGCAGTTCCTC. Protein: CASSLTGTRAYNEQFL.